The T cell receptor (beta chain) described here comes from a study of PD-1 blockade in classical Hodgkin lymphoma. For the study at large: Patients received nivolumab 3 mg/kg intravenously every 2 weeks. Regarding the study as a whole: CD4+ TCR diversity rose significantly by C4D1, and CD8+ TCR diversity did not. Patients who responded completely had about the same baseline diversity as newly diagnosed patients.

Comment on this clone: What it recognizes is unknown.

This CDR3 is 17 amino acids long. J was trimmed by 0 bases and V by 4 bases; bases with no gene match: 8. Germline V gene lookup returns CDR1 SGHVS and CDR2 FQNEAQ. The repertoire was sequenced with immunoSEQ multiplex PCR; TCRdb's copy has only in-frame clones and lacks some. The data contain about 13,000 clones, around 80% of them singletons. After autologous stem cell transplantation all patients relapsed, and prior brentuximab vedotin exposure differed between cohorts. Patients had relapsed/refractory classical Hodgkin lymphoma with complete response, partial response or progressive disease as best response.

The receptor comes from a human donor with classical Hodgkin lymphoma. The specimen was peripheral blood mononuclear cells (PBMCs), collected at baseline. The chain is built from TRBV7-8 and TRBJ2-1, with 8 bases lining up with TRBD2. CDR3 nucleotide sequence: TGTGCCAGCAGCTCCTCCTTAGCGGGAAGCTCCTACAATGAGCAGTTCTTC. This gives the protein CASSSSLAGSSYNEQFF.